These T cell receptor beta chains were read from a single sample in a study of OX40 agonist ivuxolimab in advanced cancers. Clones were sequenced by immunoSEQ multiplex PCR, and TCRdb holds only the in-frame ones, with some missing. This table has under 70,000 clones, roughly 90% appearing once. The input for sequencing was CD4+ or CD8+ T cells sorted from blood, taken in a trial of the OX40 agonist ivuxolimab. The receptors shown here come from an adult with an advanced solid tumor such as melanoma, head and neck, liver or kidney cancer. CDR3s include the opening cysteine and the closing phenylalanine or tryptophan. Each record gives: J gene, V gene, clone size, D gene, CDR3 DNA, CDR3 protein. The D gene is left open where the match is weak. Clone size is stated in some rows and not others, as once, few, many or a class when expanded.

TRBJ2-5,TRBV5-4,.,TRBD2,TGTGCCAGCAGCAACCCTACAATAGCGGGGGCAGAGACCCAGTACTTC,CASSNPTIAGAETQYF
TRBJ1-2,TRBV27,.,.,TGTGCCAGCAGTTCTCGACGCCCGGGGTATGGCTACACCTTC,CASSSRRPGYGYTF
TRBJ1-5,TRBV6-5,.,.,TGTGCCAGCAGTCCGAGACAGCTCAGCAATCAGCCCCAGCATTTT,CASSPRQLSNQPQHF
TRBJ2-5,TRBV5-4,.,.,TGTGCCAGCAGCTTGGGGGGGGAAGAGACCCAGTACTTC,CASSLGGEETQYF
TRBJ2-1,TRBV5-1,.,TRBD2,TGCGCCAGCTCACTAGCGGGGGCCCCTAACAATGAGCAGTTCTTC,CASSLAGAPNNEQFF
TRBJ1-3,TRBV15,.,.,TGTGCCACCAGCAGAGACTACCTAACGAGCTCTGGAAACACCATATATTTT,CATSRDYLTSSGNTIYF
TRBJ1-3,TRBV28,once,TRBD1,TGTGCCAGCAGCCCGGGACAGTCGGGAAACACCATATATTTT,CASSPGQSGNTIYF
TRBJ1-5,TRBV5-5,.,.,TGTGCCAGCAGCTTGGGTTCTTTAACAAATCAGCCCCAGCATTTT,CASSLGSLTNQPQHF
TRBJ1-2,TRBV25-1,.,.,TGTGCCAGCAGTGAATCATCACCGGGGGCTGGGTATGGCTACACCTTC,CASSESSPGAGYGYTF
TRBJ2-3,TRBV5-1,.,.,TGCGCCAGCAGCTTGGACAGCACTAGCACAGATACGCAGTATTTT,CASSLDSTSTDTQYF
TRBJ1-2,TRBV30,.,TRBD1,TGTGCCTGGAGCTGGACAGGGGGAGACTATGGCTACACCTTC,CAWSWTGGDYGYTF